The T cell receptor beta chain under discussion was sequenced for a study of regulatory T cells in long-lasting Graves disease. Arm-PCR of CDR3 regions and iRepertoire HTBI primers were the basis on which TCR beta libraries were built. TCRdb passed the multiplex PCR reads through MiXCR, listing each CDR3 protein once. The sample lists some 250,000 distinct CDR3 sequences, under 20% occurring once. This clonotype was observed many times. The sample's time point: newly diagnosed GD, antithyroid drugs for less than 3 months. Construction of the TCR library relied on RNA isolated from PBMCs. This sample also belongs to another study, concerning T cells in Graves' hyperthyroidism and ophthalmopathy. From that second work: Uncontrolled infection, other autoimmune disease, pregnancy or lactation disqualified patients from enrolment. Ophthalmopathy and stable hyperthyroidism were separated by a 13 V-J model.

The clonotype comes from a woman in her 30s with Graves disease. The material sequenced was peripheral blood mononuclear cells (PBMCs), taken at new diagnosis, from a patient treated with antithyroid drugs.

In nucleotides, the CDR3 is TGCGCCAGCAGCTTGAGTGGCTCTAGCGGGGGTGGTGGCGGAGATACGCAGTATTTT. Translating gives CASSLSGSSGGGGGDTQYF. J is TRBJ2-3 and V is TRBV5-1; the match to TRBD2 covers 10 bases. The CDR3 has 19 amino acids. J was trimmed by 5 bases and V by 1 base; bases with no gene match: 16. The germline V gene encodes CDR1 SGHRS and CDR2 YFSETQ. Using reference TRBV5-1 and TRBJ2-3 for the parts outside the CDR3, the full variable domain is KAGVTQTPRYLIKTRGQQVTLSCSPISGHRSVSWYQQTPGQGLQFLFEYFSETQRNKGNFPGRFSGRQFSNSRSEMNVSTLELGDSALYLCASSLSGSSGGGGGDTQYFGPGTRLTVL.